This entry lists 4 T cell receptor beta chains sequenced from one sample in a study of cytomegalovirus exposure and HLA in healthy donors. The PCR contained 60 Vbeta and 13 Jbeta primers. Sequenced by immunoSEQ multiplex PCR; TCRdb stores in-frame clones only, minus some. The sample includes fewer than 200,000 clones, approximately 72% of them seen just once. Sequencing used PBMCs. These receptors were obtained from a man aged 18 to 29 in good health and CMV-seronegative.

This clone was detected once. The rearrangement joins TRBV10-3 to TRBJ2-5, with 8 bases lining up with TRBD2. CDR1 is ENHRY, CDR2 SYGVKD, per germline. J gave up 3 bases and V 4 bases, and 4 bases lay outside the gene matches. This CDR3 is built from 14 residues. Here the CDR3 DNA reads TGTGCCATCAGTGGAGCGGGAGCCGAAGAGACCCAGTACTTC. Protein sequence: CAISGAGAEETQYF.

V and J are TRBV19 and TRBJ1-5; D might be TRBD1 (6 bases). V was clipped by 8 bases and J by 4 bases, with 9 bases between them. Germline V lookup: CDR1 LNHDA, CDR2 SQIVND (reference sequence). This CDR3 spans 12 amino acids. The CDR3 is CASHRENQPQHF. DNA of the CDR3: TGTGCCAGTCACAGGGAGAATCAGCCCCAGCATTTT.

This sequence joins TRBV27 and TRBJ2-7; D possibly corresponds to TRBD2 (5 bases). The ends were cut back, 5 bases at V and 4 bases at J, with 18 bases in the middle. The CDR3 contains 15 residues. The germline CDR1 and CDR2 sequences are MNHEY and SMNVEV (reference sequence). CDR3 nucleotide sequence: TGTGCCAGCAGTCCCTTAGGAGAGGGCCAGTACGAGCAGTACTTC. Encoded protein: CASSPLGEGQYEQYF.

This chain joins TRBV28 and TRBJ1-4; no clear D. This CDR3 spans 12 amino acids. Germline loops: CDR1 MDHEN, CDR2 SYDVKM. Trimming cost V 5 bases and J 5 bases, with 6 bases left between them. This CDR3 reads CASSPFNEKLFF. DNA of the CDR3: TGTGCCAGCAGTCCTTTCAATGAAAAACTGTTTTTT.